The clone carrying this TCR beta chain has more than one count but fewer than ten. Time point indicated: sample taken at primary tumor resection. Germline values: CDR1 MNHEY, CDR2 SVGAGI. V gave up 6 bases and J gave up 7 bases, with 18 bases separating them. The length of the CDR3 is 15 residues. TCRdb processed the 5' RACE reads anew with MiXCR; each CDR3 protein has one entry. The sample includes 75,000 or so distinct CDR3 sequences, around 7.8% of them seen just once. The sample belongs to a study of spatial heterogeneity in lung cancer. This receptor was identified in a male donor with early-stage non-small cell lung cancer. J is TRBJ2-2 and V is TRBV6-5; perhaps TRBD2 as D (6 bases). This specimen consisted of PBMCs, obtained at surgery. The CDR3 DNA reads TGTGCCAGCAGCCCTCTTTTAGTGGGGGGCGGGGAGCTGTTTTTT. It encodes CASSPLLVGGGELFF.